This passage covers 26 T cell receptor beta chains from one sample sequenced in a study of T cell responses to AZD1222 COVID-19 vaccine. Using immunoSEQ multiplex PCR, the repertoire was profiled, and TCRdb retains in-frame clones only, with some absent. The sample shows around 100,000 clones, approximately 91% of them seen only once. Sequencing was performed on peripheral blood, taken on day 0 of AZD1222 vaccination. The receptor set was obtained from an adult in good health.

The V call is TRBV5-6, the J call TRBJ1-2, with D perhaps TRBD1 (5 bases). Between the trimmed V and J ends, which lost 1 base and 8 bases, there was a span of 15 bases. The V gene's germline CDR1 is SGHDT and CDR2 YYEEEE. The CDR3 is 14 amino acids. As DNA, the CDR3 is TGTGCCAGCAGCTTGTTTGCCCGGGGGGAGGGCTACACCTTC. It specifies CASSLFARGEGYTF.

As DNA, the CDR3 is TGTGCCAGCAGCCATCCCGGGACACAGAACACCGGGGAGCTGTTTTTT. It codes for CASSHPGTQNTGELFF. The chain uses TRBV7-9 and TRBJ2-2; a possible D gene is TRBD1 (6 bases). The CDR3 extends over 16 amino acids. V lost 5 bases and J lost 1, with 14 bases in between. CDR1 and CDR2 (germline): SEHNR, FQNEAQ (reference sequence). The variable domain in full, completed from reference TRBV7-9 and TRBJ2-2, reads DTGVSQNPRHKITKRGQNVTFRCDPISEHNRLYWYRQTLGQGPEFLTYFQNEAQLEKSRLLSDRFSAERPKGSFSTLEIQRTEQGDSAMYLCASSHPGTQNTGELFFGEGSRLTVL.

This clone was found once. The chain is built from TRBV5-1 and TRBJ2-1; 8 bases map to TRBD2. The CDR3 covers 16 residues. CDR1 is SGHRS, CDR2 YFSETQ, per germline. Trimming removed 4 bases from V and 0 bases from J; junction bases left unmatched: 6. The CDR3 DNA sequence: TGCGCCAGCAGCGTCGCGGGGGGACGCTCCTACAATGAGCAGTTCTTC. Translated, it gives CASSVAGGRSYNEQFF.

The rearrangement links TRBV4-1 to TRBJ1-2; D is possibly TRBD1 (6 bases). Trimming took 2 bases from V and 4 from J, leaving 17 bases between them. This CDR3 region has 16 residues. From germline, CDR1 is MGHRA and CDR2 YSYEKL. This chain's CDR3 is CASSQLLGAAGYGYTF. CDR3 bases: TGCGCCAGCAGCCAACTCCTGGGGGCAGCGGGCTATGGCTACACCTTC.

The chain employs TRBV15 and TRBJ1-5; D gene ambiguous. The germline V and J ends were trimmed by 2 bases and 7 bases, with 12 bases remaining between them. The V gene's germline CDR1 is LNHNV and CDR2 YYDKDF (reference sequence). This CDR3 comprises 14 residues. This CDR3 reads CATSRTGAQQPQHF. The CDR3, as DNA: TGTGCCACCAGCAGAACGGGAGCTCAACAGCCCCAGCATTTT.

The chain combines TRBV9 with TRBJ2-3; D unresolved. Germline V gives CDR1 SGDLS, CDR2 YYNGEE. This CDR3 spans 16 amino acids. The V end was cut by 4 bases, the J end by 2 bases, with 17 bases between. The CDR3, as DNA: TGTGCCAGCAGCACAAGTATCGGTACTAACACAGATACGCAGTATTTT. Amino acids: CASSTSIGTNTDTQYF.

The chain has TRBV7-6 and TRBJ2-7, with 9 bases lining up with TRBD1. Germline CDR1 SGHVS, CDR2 FNYEAQ. The CDR3 spans 14 residues. Trimming took 1 base from V and 6 from J; bases not matched to a gene: 4. CDR3 in amino acids: CASSLVVTGGEQYF. CDR3 nucleotides: TGTGCCAGCAGCTTAGTCGTGACAGGGGGCGAGCAGTACTTC.

The chain links TRBV7-9 to TRBJ1-2; D might be TRBD1 (5 bases). Looked up from germline, CDR1 is SEHNR and CDR2 is FQNEAQ (reference sequence). The CDR3 spans 15 residues. V was clipped by 5 bases and J by 4 bases, with 17 bases between them. CDR3 loop: CASSPPTVLLYGYTF. The CDR3 region has the DNA TGTGCCAGCAGCCCCCCGACAGTCCTCCTCTATGGCTACACCTTC.

This clone was recorded a few times. This chain connects TRBV5-1 to TRBJ2-3; tentative D call: TRBD1 (5 bases). Between the trimmed V and J ends, which lost 2 bases and 2 bases, there was a span of 9 bases. In germline, CDR1 is SGHRS, CDR2 YFSETQ. This CDR3 has 14 residues. CDR3 amino acids: CASSLGALTDTQYF. The DNA for the CDR3 is TGCGCCAGCAGCTTAGGGGCCCTCACAGATACGCAGTATTTT.

The rearrangement joins TRBV5-6 to TRBJ2-7; 11 nucleotides agree with TRBD1. Trimming took 4 bases from V and 7 from J; bases not matched to a gene: 13. The CDR3 runs to 16 residues. Germline V lookup: CDR1 SGHDT, CDR2 YYEEEE. The CDR3 DNA is TGTGCCAGCAGCCCACCCCGGGACAGGGGGTTATGGGAGCAGTACTTC. Amino acids: CASSPPRDRGLWEQYF.

The sample holds a few counts of this clone. This rearrangement joins TRBV7-8 to TRBJ2-7; D may be TRBD2 (6 bases). The CDR3 spans 13 residues. Germline-derived CDR1 and CDR2 are SGHVS and FQNEAQ. The V end was cut by 2 bases, the J end by 5 bases, with 10 bases between. CDR3 sequence reads: CASSLWAGNEQYF. The CDR3 coding sequence is TGTGCCAGCAGCTTATGGGCGGGGAACGAGCAGTACTTC. The full variable domain, with the rest looked up from reference TRBV7-8 and TRBJ2-7, is GAGVSQSPRYKVAKRGQDVALRCDPISGHVSLFWYQQALGQGPEFLTYFQNEAQLDKSGLPSDRFFAERPEGSVSTLKIQRTQQEDSAVYLCASSLWAGNEQYFGPGTRLTVT.

The J gene is TRBJ1-5, the V gene TRBV7-9; unclear D gene. V was trimmed by 1 base and J by 0 bases, leaving 10 bases between them. The germline V gene has CDR1 SEHNR and CDR2 FQNEAQ (reference sequence). This CDR3 has 16 amino acids. The CDR3 protein is CASSLGSGVSNQPQHF. The DNA for the CDR3 is TGTGCCAGCAGCTTAGGTAGCGGCGTTAGCAATCAGCCCCAGCATTTT. Full variable domain (outside the CDR3, taken from reference TRBV7-9 and TRBJ1-5): DTGVSQNPRHKITKRGQNVTFRCDPISEHNRLYWYRQTLGQGPEFLTYFQNEAQLEKSRLLSDRFSAERPKGSFSTLEIQRTEQGDSAMYLCASSLGSGVSNQPQHFGDGTRLSIL.

The gene calls are TRBV7-2 and TRBJ2-7, with D perhaps assigned TRBD1 or TRBD2 (7 bases each). Trimming took 5 bases from V and 0 from J, leaving 17 bases between them. The CDR3 has 16 amino acids. Germline V gene lookup returns CDR1 SGHTA and CDR2 FQGNSA. CDR3 DNA: TGTGCCAGCAGCCCAGGGGGGGCACTAAGCTCCTACGAGCAGTACTTC. This codes for CASSPGGALSSYEQYF.

The V call is TRBV12-5, the J call TRBJ2-7, with TRBD2 as a possible D gene (5 bases). CDR1 LGHNT and CDR2 FRNRAP come from the germline V gene. V gave up 1 base and J gave up 0 bases, with 10 bases separating them. The CDR3 has 15 amino acids. Here the CDR3 reads CASGLGGNPSYEQYF. The CDR3 nucleotides read TGTGCTAGTGGTTTGGGAGGGAATCCCTCCTACGAGCAGTACTTC.

Concerning this clone itself: At one boundary the junction diverges from the germline segment, which might be a read error. The rearrangement joins TRBV12-5 to TRBJ2-7; the match to TRBD1 covers 8 bases. In germline, CDR1 is LGHNT, CDR2 FRNRAP. The CDR3 runs to 13 residues. CDR3 in DNA: TGTGCTAGTGGTTTGGGGCCCAGGACAGGGACCCTTTTC. Translation gives CASGLGPRTGTLF.

This rearrangement joins TRBV10-1 to TRBJ2-7; D may be TRBD1 (5 bases). Germline CDR1 WNHNN, CDR2 SYGVQD (reference sequence). V lost 3 bases and J lost 3, with 6 bases in between. This CDR3 is 12 amino acids long. CDR3 nucleotides: TGCGCCAGCAGTGACAGGGACTACGAGCAGTACTTC. It encodes CASSDRDYEQYF.

In its sample, this clone was seen once. This chain connects TRBV6-6 to TRBJ2-7, with a possible D match to TRBD1 (5 bases). Trimming pared 7 bases from V and 3 bases from J, leaving 13 bases between. The CDR3 loop spans 13 amino acids. Looked up from germline, CDR1 is MNHNY and CDR2 is SVGAGI (reference sequence). The CDR3 region is CASTQARVYEQYF. The CDR3 DNA follows: TGTGCCAGCACCCAAGCCAGGGTCTACGAGCAGTACTTC.

The chain links TRBV13 to TRBJ1-2; 7 positions match TRBD1. CDR1 is PRHDT and CDR2 is FYEKMQ in the germline V gene (reference sequence). This CDR3 contains 14 residues. The V gene end was trimmed by 6 bases and the J gene end by 0 bases; junction bases not matched to a gene: 4. The CDR3 is CASREQGTNYGYTF. The CDR3 region has the DNA TGTGCCAGCAGGGAACAGGGGACTAACTATGGCTACACCTTC. The entire variable domain, with the rest obtained from reference TRBV13 and TRBJ1-2, is as follows: AAGVIQSPRHLIKEKRETATLKCYPIPRHDTVYWYQQGPGQDPQFLISFYEKMQSDKGSIPDRFSAQQFSDYHSELNMSSLELGDSALYFCASREQGTNYGYTFGSGTRLTVV.

The chain carries TRBV19 and TRBJ2-2, with TRBD1 identical over 9 bases. The CDR3 extends over 11 amino acids. Losses at the gene ends were 10 bases for V and 8 bases for J; bases not matched to a gene: 2. Germline CDR1 LNHDA, CDR2 SQIVND (reference sequence). For the CDR3, the DNA is TGTGCCACACAGGGGGCGGGGGAGCTGTTTTTT. Translation: CATQGAGELFF.

The chain couples TRBV3-1 (or the pseudogene TRBV3-2) to TRBJ1-4, with 9 bases fitting TRBD1. CDR1 and CDR2 (germline): LGHDT, YNNKEL (reference sequence). V trimming: 4 bases; J trimming: 7 bases; junction bases outside the gene matches: 4. There are 14 residues in the CDR3. The CDR3 DNA is TGTGCCAGCAGCCCGGGACAGGGTGGTGAAAAACTGTTTTTT. It codes for CASSPGQGGEKLFF.

Here the CDR3 DNA reads TGTGCCAGTAGTCCCAGTTCGGACAGGGGGCCCTATGGCTACACCTTC. Translated, it gives CASSPSSDRGPYGYTF. V gene TRBV19 combines with J gene TRBJ1-2; 11 bases map to TRBD1. Trimming removed 5 bases from V and 4 bases from J; junction bases left unmatched: 9. This CDR3 is built from 16 residues. From germline, CDR1 is LNHDA and CDR2 SQIVND (reference sequence).

The chain joins TRBV5-8 to TRBJ2-6; TRBD2 agrees at 8 bases. Germline lookup yields CDR1 SGHTS and CDR2 YDEGEE. Trimming at V came to 4 bases and at J to 4 bases, leaving 7 bases not matched to a gene. The CDR3 contains 16 residues. The CDR3: CASSIPRTSGANVLTF. The CDR3 DNA sequence: TGTGCCAGCAGCATCCCTCGGACTAGCGGGGCCAACGTCCTGACTTTC. Supplemented by reference TRBV5-8 and TRBJ2-6, the full variable domain reads EAGVTQSPTHLIKTRGQQATLRCSPISGHTSVYWYQQALGLGLQFLLWYDEGEERNRGNFPPRFSGRQFPNYSSELNVNALELEDSALYLCASSIPRTSGANVLTFGAGSRLTVL.

This chain connects TRBV6-6 to TRBJ1-4; 9 positions match TRBD1. Germline V gene data show CDR1 as MNHNY and CDR2 as SVGAGI (reference sequence). CDR3 length: 14 amino acids. V trimming: 6 bases; J trimming: 8 bases; junction bases outside the gene matches: 7. The CDR3 region is CASSPGQGVEKLFF. In DNA, the CDR3 is TGTGCCAGCAGCCCGGGACAGGGTGTAGAAAAACTGTTTTTT.

The CDR3 DNA is TGTGCCAGCAGTTTAGAGGGAGCTTCCTATAATTCACCCCTCCACTTT. Amino acid sequence: CASSLEGASYNSPLHF. This rearrangement joins TRBV27 to TRBJ1-6; no reliable D call. Germline-derived CDR1 and CDR2 are MNHEY and SMNVEV (reference sequence). Trimming pared 2 bases from V and 1 base from J, leaving 9 bases between. This CDR3 spans 16 amino acids.

The rearrangement uses TRBV6-5 and TRBJ2-7, with D maybe TRBD2 (5 bases). The V end lost 2 bases, the J end lost 6 bases, and 11 bases lay between the germline ends. The CDR3 totals 13 residues. Germline loops: CDR1 MNHEY, CDR2 SVGAGI. The CDR3 reads CASSYAGAGEQYF. CDR3 DNA: TGTGCCAGCAGTTACGCGGGCGCGGGCGAGCAGTACTTC.

J is TRBJ2-1 and V is TRBV7-9; D possibly corresponds to TRBD2 (5 bases). This CDR3 has 17 amino acids. Per the germline V gene, CDR1 is SEHNR and CDR2 is FQNEAQ (reference sequence). The V end was cut by 3 bases, the J end by 0 bases, with 15 bases between. The CDR3 DNA follows: TGTGCCAGCAGCTTTCTAGCCGAAGAGAGCTCCTACAATGAGCAGTTCTTC. Protein: CASSFLAEESSYNEQFF.